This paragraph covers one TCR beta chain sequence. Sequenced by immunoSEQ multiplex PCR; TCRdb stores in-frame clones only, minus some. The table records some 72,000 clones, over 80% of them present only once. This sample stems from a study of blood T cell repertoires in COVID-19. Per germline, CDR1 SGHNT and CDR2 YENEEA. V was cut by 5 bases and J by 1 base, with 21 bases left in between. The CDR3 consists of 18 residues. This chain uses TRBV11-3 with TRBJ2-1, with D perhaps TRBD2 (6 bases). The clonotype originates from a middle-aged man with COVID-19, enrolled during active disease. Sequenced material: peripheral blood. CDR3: CASSPTSLSSLSYNEQFF. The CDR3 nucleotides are TGTGCCAGCAGCCCTACTAGCCTGTCCAGTCTGTCCTACAATGAGCAGTTCTTC.